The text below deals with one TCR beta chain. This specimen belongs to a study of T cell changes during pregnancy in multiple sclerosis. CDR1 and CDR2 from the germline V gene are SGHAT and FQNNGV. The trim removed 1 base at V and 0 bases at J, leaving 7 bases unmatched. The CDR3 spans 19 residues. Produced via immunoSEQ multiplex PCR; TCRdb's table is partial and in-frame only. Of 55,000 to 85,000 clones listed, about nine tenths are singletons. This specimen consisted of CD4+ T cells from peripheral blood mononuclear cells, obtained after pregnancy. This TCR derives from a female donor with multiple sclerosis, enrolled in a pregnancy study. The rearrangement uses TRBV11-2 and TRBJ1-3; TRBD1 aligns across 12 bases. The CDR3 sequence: CASSLVVGTGGFSGNTIYF. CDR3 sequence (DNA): TGTGCCAGCAGCTTAGTTGTCGGGACAGGGGGCTTCTCTGGAAACACCATATATTTT.